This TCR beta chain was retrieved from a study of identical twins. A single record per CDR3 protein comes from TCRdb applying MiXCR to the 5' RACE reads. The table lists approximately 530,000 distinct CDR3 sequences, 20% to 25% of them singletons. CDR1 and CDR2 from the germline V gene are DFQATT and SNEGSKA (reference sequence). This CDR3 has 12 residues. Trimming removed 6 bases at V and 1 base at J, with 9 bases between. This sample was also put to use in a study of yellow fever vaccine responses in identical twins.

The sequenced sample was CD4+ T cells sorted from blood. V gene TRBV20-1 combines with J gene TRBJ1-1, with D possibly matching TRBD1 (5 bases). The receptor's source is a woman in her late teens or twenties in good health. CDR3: CSATTENTEAFF. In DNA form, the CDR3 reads TGCAGTGCAACGACAGAGAACACTGAAGCTTTCTTT.